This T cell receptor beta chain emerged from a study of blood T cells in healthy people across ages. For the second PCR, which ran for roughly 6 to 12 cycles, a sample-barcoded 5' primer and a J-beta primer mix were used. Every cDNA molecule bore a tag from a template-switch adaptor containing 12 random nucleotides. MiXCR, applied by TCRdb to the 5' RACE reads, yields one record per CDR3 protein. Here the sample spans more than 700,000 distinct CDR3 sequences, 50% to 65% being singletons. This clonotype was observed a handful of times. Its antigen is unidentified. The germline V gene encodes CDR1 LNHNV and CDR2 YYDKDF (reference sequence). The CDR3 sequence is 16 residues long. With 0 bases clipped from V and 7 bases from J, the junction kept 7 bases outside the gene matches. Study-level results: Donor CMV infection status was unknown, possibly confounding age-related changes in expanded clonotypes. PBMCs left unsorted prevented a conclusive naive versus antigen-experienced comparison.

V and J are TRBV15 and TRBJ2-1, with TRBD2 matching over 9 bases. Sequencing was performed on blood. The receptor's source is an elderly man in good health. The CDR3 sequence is CATSRDWASGNNEQFF. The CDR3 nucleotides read TGTGCCACCAGCAGAGATTGGGCTAGCGGGAATAATGAGCAGTTCTTC.